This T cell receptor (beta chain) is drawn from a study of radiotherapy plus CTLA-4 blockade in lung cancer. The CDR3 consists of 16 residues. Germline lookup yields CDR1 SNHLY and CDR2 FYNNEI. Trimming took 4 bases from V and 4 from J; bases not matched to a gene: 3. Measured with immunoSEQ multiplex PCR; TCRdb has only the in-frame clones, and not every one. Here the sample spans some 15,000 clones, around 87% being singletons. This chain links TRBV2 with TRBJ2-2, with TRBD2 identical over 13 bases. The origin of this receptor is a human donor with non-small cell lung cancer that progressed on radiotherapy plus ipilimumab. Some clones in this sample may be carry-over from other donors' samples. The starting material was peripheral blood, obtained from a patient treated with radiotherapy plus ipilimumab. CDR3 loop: CASSGLAGGGTGELFF. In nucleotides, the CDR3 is TGTGCCAGCAGTGGACTAGCGGGGGGAGGCACCGGGGAGCTGTTTTTT.